This T cell receptor beta chain was retrieved from a study of post-analysis software for immune sequencing data. At the level of the study: Relapsing-remitting, secondary progressive and progressive-relapsing multiple sclerosis courses were included. Broader study findings: In patients, TRBV5-6, TRBV5-1 and TRBV20-1 belonged to roughly five TRBV segments found more frequently than in controls. Significantly decreased normalized Chao1 diversity was recorded for multiple sclerosis patients relative to controls. The authors found that F measure strongly co-clustered same-batch samples.

The CDR3 totals 13 residues. V was clipped by 5 bases and J by 1 base, with 8 bases between them. From germline, CDR1 is SGHVS and CDR2 FQNEAQ. As to this clonotype: Its antigen is still unknown.

Researchers reported that TCR beta cDNA libraries carried unique molecular identifiers. Input amounts of 1 to 10 million T cells were used. These gave approximately 500,000 cDNA molecules, so each molecule approximated one T cell. Each CDR3 protein is one row after TCRdb ran MiXCR on the PCR reads. The table lists 750,000 to 950,000 distinct CDR3 sequences, about 57% of them singletons. The chain is built from TRBV7-8 and TRBJ1-2; D is uncertain. The sequencing input was blood. The sequence was collected from a girl aged 5 to 17 with multiple sclerosis. The CDR3 DNA reads as TGTGCCAGCAGCCCCGCAAATAACTATGGCTACACCTTC. Its translation is CASSPANNYGYTF. The whole variable domain, filled in from reference TRBV7-8 and TRBJ1-2, reads GAGVSQSPRYKVAKRGQDVALRCDPISGHVSLFWYQQALGQGPEFLTYFQNEAQLDKSGLPSDRFFAERPEGSVSTLKIQRTQQEDSAVYLCASSPANNYGYTFGSGTRLTVV.